Shown below are 13 T cell receptor beta chains from a single sample sequenced in a study of T cells after yellow fever vaccination. MiXCR was run by TCRdb on the 5' RACE reads, yielding one entry per CDR3 protein. The repertoire holds around 30,000 distinct CDR3 sequences, with around 4.6% as singletons. This material consisted of CD8+ T cells sorted from PBMCs, taken 10 days after the yellow fever booster vaccination. These receptors were obtained from a young man who received the YFV17D yellow fever vaccine.

This clonotype was counted ten times or more. The chain links TRBV7-9 to TRBJ2-1, with D maybe TRBD2 (5 bases). Per the germline V gene, CDR1 is SEHNR and CDR2 is FQNEAQ (reference sequence). There are 14 residues in the CDR3. Deletions cut 6 bases from V and 7 bases from J, with 16 bases between. The CDR3 spells CASSWGGLGNEQFF. The DNA for the CDR3 is TGTGCCAGCAGTTGGGGTGGACTGGGGAATGAGCAGTTCTTC.

This clonotype has ten or more counts. The chain couples TRBV6-2 or TRBV6-3 to TRBJ2-1; 9 nucleotides match TRBD1. This CDR3 is 17 amino acids long. Germline V gives CDR1 MNHEY, CDR2 SVGEGT. V lost 2 bases, J lost 3 bases, and 8 bases stayed unmatched. This chain's CDR3 is CASSYPGRQGVYNEQFF. The CDR3 nucleotides read TGTGCCAGCAGTTACCCTGGTCGACAGGGGGTCTACAATGAGCAGTTCTTC.

This clonotype showed up many times. The genes are TRBV14 and TRBJ2-3; no firm D call. CDR3 length: 15 amino acids. Germline CDR1 and CDR2: SGHDN and FVKESK. The germline V and J ends were trimmed by 4 bases and 0 bases, with 11 bases remaining between them. The CDR3 DNA follows: TGTGCCAGCAGCCCCGAGCTATTAAGCACAGATACGCAGTATTTT. Its protein is CASSPELLSTDTQYF.

This clonotype was seen ten or more times. The chain recombines TRBV7-6 with TRBJ2-7, with 10 positions matching TRBD2. Trimming removed 4 bases from V and 5 bases from J; junction bases left unmatched: 2. CDR3 length: 13 residues. Germline V gene data show CDR1 as SGHVS and CDR2 as FNYEAQ. The CDR3 coding sequence is TGTGCCAGCAGCTCTAGCGGGGGCGACGAGCAGTACTTC. Its protein is CASSSSGGDEQYF.

This clonotype was counted ten times or more. V is TRBV12-3 or TRBV12-4 and J is TRBJ1-4; D gene uncertain. Trimming took 5 bases from V and 5 from J, leaving 9 bases between them. The CDR3 is 13 residues long. As DNA, the CDR3 is TGTGCCAGCAGTCCGGGTAACAATGAAAAACTGTTTTTT. This codes for CASSPGNNEKLFF.

This clonotype has a count of ten or more. The CDR3: CASSEATSGRAGGEQFF. Here the CDR3 DNA reads TGTGCCAGCAGTGAAGCGACTAGCGGGAGGGCCGGTGGTGAGCAGTTCTTC. The chain is built from TRBV2 and TRBJ2-1; 14 nucleotides line up with TRBD2. Germline assignment: CDR1 SNHLY and CDR2 FYNNEI. The CDR3 spans 17 residues. With V trimmed by 0 bases and J by 9 bases, 7 bases remained unmatched.

This clonotype was seen many times. The J gene is TRBJ2-1, the V gene TRBV6-1; no reliable D call. The CDR3 extends over 16 amino acids. Germline V gene data show CDR1 as MNHNS and CDR2 as SASEGT. Between the trimmed V and J ends, which lost 6 bases and 0 bases, there was a span of 15 bases. The CDR3 DNA is TGTGCCAGCAGACCCTCAGACCAGAGCTCCTACAATGAGCAGTTCTTC. This gives the protein CASRPSDQSSYNEQFF.

In its sample, this clonotype was seen many times. The chain joins TRBV5-1 to TRBJ2-7; D perhaps matches TRBD1 (7 bases). The CDR3 runs to 14 residues. V shed 4 bases and J shed 0 bases, with 11 bases lying between them. Germline lookup yields CDR1 SGHRS and CDR2 YFSETQ. CDR3 in amino acids: CASSPGDSSYEQYF. DNA of the CDR3: TGCGCCAGCAGCCCGGGGGACAGCTCCTACGAGCAGTACTTC.

This clonotype was seen only a few times. The genes are TRBV7-8 and TRBJ2-1; D unresolved. This CDR3 has 14 amino acids. Per the germline V gene, CDR1 is SGHVS and CDR2 is FQNEAQ. V was cut by 3 bases and J by 4 bases, with 10 bases left in between. CDR3 coding DNA: TGTGCCAGCAGCTTGGGGTTCCAATACAATGAGCAGTTCTTC. Protein: CASSLGFQYNEQFF.

This clonotype has ten or more counts. This chain joins TRBV12-3 or TRBV12-4 and TRBJ2-1; possibly TRBD1 for D (7 bases). V lost 5 bases and J lost 0, with 14 bases in between. The CDR3 runs 16 residues. CDR3 region: CASSGGTVTSYNEQFF. The CDR3 DNA reads as TGTGCCAGCAGTGGGGGGACAGTCACCTCCTACAATGAGCAGTTCTTC.

The gene calls are TRBV27 and TRBJ2-7; D remains unclear. Germline V lookup: CDR1 MNHEY, CDR2 SMNVEV (reference sequence). The CDR3 totals 13 residues. V lost 5 bases and J 7 bases, leaving 15 bases between the germline ends. CDR3 DNA: TGTGCCAGCAGTCCCACGAGCTATTATGAGCAGTACTTC. Translation: CASSPTSYYEQYF.

This clonotype was recorded at least ten times. The chain combines TRBV6-5 with TRBJ2-1, with D tentatively TRBD1 (5 bases). Germline loops: CDR1 MNHEY, CDR2 SVGAGI. The V end was cut by 6 bases, the J end by 4 bases, with 7 bases between. This CDR3 spans 12 amino acids. The chain's CDR3 is CASRQGYNEQFF. Written as DNA, the CDR3 is TGTGCCAGCAGGCAGGGTTACAATGAGCAGTTCTTC.

This clonotype was seen ten or more times. The V gene is TRBV30, the J gene TRBJ2-7; D is possibly TRBD2 (6 bases). The germline CDR1 and CDR2 sequences are GTSNPN and SVGIG (reference sequence). This CDR3 has 14 residues. V dropped 4 bases and J dropped 4 bases, with 17 bases sitting between them. CDR3 in DNA: TGTGCCTGGAAGACGCCCAGCGGGCTTTACGAGCAGTACTTC. Its translation: CAWKTPSGLYEQYF.